These T cell receptor beta chains were read from a single sample in a study of cytomegalovirus exposure and HLA in healthy donors. TCRdb keeps only in-frame clones here, not all; method: immunoSEQ multiplex PCR. The sample consists of some 150,000 clones, roughly 70% of them appearing once. The sequencing sample was made of PBMCs. The receptor source for this set is a man aged 18 to 29 in good health and CMV-seropositive. CDR3s include the opening cysteine and the closing phenylalanine or tryptophan. The order of the fields is V gene, J gene, CDR3 protein.

v_call: TRBV6-5
j_call: TRBJ2-7
cdr3_aa: CASSYSMEGPYEQYF

v_call: TRBV9
j_call: TRBJ2-7
cdr3_aa: CASSVSVGTSGYEQYF

v_call: TRBV7-2
j_call: TRBJ2-7
cdr3_aa: CASSLQVNSYEQYF

v_call: TRBV11-3
j_call: TRBJ2-5
cdr3_aa: CASSLPGGETQYF

v_call: TRBV19
j_call: TRBJ2-1
cdr3_aa: CASSMGGTRRQFF

v_call: TRBV5-4
j_call: TRBJ2-5
cdr3_aa: CASSFNGLAVSEQYF

v_call: TRBV11-2
j_call: TRBJ2-7
cdr3_aa: CASSRDGGGSYEQYF

v_call: TRBV4-1
j_call: TRBJ2-4
cdr3_aa: CASSRAGQGAKNIQYF

v_call: TRBV7-9
j_call: TRBJ2-7
cdr3_aa: CASSILGQGGNEQYF

v_call: TRBV5-1
j_call: TRBJ2-1
cdr3_aa: CASSAGTSGGGNEQFF

v_call: TRBV5-4
j_call: TRBJ1-2
cdr3_aa: CASSLGGNYGYTF

v_call: TRBV5-4
j_call: TRBJ1-6
cdr3_aa: CASTDRTDSPLHF

v_call: TRBV2
j_call: TRBJ2-7
cdr3_aa: CASGRQGAREQYF

v_call: TRBV19
j_call: TRBJ2-7
cdr3_aa: CASSPSGTVYEQYF

v_call: TRBV12-5
j_call: TRBJ1-5
cdr3_aa: CASGLVAPDSRSQPQHF

v_call: TRBV7-2
j_call: TRBJ1-5
cdr3_aa: CASSSAGLGGNQPQHF

v_call: TRBV5-1
j_call: TRBJ1-2
cdr3_aa: CASSLAGQGNYGYTF

v_call: TRBV28
j_call: TRBJ2-7
cdr3_aa: CASSSSTSGRDLPEQYF

v_call: TRBV2
j_call: TRBJ1-4
cdr3_aa: CASGGQANEKLFF

v_call: TRBV2
j_call: TRBJ1-4
cdr3_aa: CASSETGYEKLFF

v_call: TRBV15
j_call: TRBJ2-3
cdr3_aa: CATSRDRAGGQYF

v_call: TRBV7-9
j_call: TRBJ1-3
cdr3_aa: CASSLAGEGSGNTIYF

v_call: TRBV4-1
j_call: TRBJ2-2
cdr3_aa: CASSPLGGNTGELFF

v_call: TRBV6-6
j_call: TRBJ1-2
cdr3_aa: CASGAVNYGYTF

v_call: TRBV7-2
j_call: TRBJ2-6
cdr3_aa: CASSLGQGVVANVLTF

v_call: TRBV6-4
j_call: TRBJ2-3
cdr3_aa: CASSDGQGTDTQYF

v_call: TRBV13
j_call: TRBJ1-6
cdr3_aa: CASSNRDRGYNSPLHF

v_call: TRBV6-5
j_call: TRBJ2-7
cdr3_aa: CASSSTGTRLVQQYF

v_call: TRBV7-2
j_call: TRBJ1-2
cdr3_aa: CASSLTGQVKGGYTF

v_call: TRBV19
j_call: TRBJ2-7
cdr3_aa: CASSIGGRSYEQYF

v_call: TRBV19
j_call: TRBJ2-7
cdr3_aa: CASSIESGGIYEQYF

v_call: TRBV9
j_call: TRBJ2-5
cdr3_aa: CASSPGLAEETQYF

v_call: TRBV7-6
j_call: TRBJ2-3
cdr3_aa: CASSFMPPAGLAGGHTDTQYF